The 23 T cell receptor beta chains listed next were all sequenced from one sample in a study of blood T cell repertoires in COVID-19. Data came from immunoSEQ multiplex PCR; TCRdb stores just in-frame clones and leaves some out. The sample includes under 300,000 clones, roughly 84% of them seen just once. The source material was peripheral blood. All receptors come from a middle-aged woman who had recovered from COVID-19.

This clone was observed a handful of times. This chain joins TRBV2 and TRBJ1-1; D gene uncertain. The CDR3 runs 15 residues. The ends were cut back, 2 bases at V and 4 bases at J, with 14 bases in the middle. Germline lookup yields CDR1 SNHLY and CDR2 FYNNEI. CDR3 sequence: CASSEWLAESTEAFF. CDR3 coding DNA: TGTGCCAGCAGTGAATGGTTAGCAGAGTCCACTGAAGCTTTCTTT.

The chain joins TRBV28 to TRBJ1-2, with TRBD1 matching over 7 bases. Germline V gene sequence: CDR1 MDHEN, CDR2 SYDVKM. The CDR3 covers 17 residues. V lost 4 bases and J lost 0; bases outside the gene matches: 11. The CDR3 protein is CASSSPTGTGANYGYTF. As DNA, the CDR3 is TGTGCCAGCAGTTCCCCGACAGGGACGGGAGCTAACTATGGCTACACCTTC.

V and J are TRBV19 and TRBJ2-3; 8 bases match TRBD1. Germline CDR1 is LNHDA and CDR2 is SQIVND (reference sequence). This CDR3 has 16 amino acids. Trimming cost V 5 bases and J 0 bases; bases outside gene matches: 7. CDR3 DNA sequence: TGTGCCAGTAGTGAACTGACAGGGGCCAGCACAGATACGCAGTATTTT. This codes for CASSELTGASTDTQYF.

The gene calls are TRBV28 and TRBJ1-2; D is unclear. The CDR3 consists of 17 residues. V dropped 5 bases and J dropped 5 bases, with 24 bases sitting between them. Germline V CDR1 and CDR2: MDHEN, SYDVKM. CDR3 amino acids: CASSTFFFRAGRYGYTF. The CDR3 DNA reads TGTGCCAGCAGTACCTTCTTTTTTCGGGCGGGTCGGTATGGCTACACCTTC.

The CDR3: CASSWGGGGNQPQHF. Written as DNA, the CDR3 is TGTGCCAGCAGTTGGGGTGGCGGGGGCAATCAGCCCCAGCATTTT. V is TRBV28 and J is TRBJ1-5; D remains ambiguous. CDR1 MDHEN and CDR2 SYDVKM come from the germline V gene. Trimming shortened V by 4 bases and J by 2 bases, and 12 bases separated the two germline ends. The CDR3 runs to 15 residues.

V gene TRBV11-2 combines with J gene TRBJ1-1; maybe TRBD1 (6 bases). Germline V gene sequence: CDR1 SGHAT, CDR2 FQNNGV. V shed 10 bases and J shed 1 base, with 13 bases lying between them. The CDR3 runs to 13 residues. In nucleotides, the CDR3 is TGTGCCACCTCGCAAGGGGGGAACACTGAAGCTTTCTTT. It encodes CATSQGGNTEAFF.

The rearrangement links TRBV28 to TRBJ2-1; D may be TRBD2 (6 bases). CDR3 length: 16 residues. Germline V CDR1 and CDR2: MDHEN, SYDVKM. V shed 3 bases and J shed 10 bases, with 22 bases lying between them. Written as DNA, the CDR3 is TGTGCCAGCAGTTTCCCCCATTGGGAGGTCCGAAGGGAGCAGTTCTTC. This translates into CASSFPHWEVRREQFF. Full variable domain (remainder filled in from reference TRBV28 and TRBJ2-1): DVKVTQSSRYLVKRTGEKVFLECVQDMDHENMFWYRQDPGLGLRLIYFSYDVKMKEKGDIPEGYSVSREKKERFSLILESASTNQTSMYLCASSFPHWEVRREQFFGPGTRLTVL.

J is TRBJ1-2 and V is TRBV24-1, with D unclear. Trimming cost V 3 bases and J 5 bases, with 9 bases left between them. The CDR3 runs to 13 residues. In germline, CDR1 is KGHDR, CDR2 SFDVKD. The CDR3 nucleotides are TGTGCCACCAGTGATGGCCGGGGATATGGCTACACCTTC. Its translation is CATSDGRGYGYTF.

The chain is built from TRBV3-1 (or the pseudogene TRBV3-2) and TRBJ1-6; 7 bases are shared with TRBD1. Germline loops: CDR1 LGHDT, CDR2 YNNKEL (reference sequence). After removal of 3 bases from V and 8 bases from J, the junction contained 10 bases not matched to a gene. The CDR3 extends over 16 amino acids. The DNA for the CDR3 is TGTGCCAGCAGCCAGGCCCCGGGACAGCGATATTCACCCCTCCACTTT. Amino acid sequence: CASSQAPGQRYSPLHF.

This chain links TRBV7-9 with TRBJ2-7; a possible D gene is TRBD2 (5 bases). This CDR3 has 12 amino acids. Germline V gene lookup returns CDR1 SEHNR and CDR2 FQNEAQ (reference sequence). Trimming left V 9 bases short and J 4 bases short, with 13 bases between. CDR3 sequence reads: CASRRSGYEQYF. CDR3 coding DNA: TGTGCCAGTCGGCGGTCGGGATACGAGCAGTACTTC.

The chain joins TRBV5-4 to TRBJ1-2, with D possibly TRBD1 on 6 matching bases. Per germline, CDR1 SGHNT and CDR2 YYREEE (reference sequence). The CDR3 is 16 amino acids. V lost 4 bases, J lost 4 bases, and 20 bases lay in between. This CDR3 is CASSPPQGRTRYGYTF. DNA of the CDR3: TGTGCCAGCAGCCCCCCTCAGGGGCGAACGCGCTATGGCTACACCTTC.

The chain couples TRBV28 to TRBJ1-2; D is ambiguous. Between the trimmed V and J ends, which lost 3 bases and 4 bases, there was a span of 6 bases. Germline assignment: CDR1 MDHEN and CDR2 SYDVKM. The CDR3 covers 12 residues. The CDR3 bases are TGTGCCAGCAGTTTTGGAGGCTATGGCTACACCTTC. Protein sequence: CASSFGGYGYTF.

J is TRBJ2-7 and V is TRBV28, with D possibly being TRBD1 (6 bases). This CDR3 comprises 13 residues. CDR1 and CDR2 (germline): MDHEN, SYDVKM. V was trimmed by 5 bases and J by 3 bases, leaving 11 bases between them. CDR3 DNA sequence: TGTGCCAGCAGTAAGTTGGACAGCTACGAGCAGTACTTC. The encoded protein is CASSKLDSYEQYF.

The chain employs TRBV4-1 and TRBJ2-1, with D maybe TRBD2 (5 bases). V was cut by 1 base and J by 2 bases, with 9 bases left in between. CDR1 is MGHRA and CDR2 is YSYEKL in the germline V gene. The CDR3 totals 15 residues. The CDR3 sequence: CASSQGPGTYNEQFF. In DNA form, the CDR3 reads TGCGCCAGCAGCCAAGGCCCGGGAACCTACAATGAGCAGTTCTTC.

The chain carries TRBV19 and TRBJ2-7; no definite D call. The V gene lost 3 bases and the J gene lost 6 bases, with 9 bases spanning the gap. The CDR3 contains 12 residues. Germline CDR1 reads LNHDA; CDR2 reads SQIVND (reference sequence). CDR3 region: CASSMPRGEQYF. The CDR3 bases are TGTGCCAGTAGTATGCCTCGAGGCGAGCAGTACTTC. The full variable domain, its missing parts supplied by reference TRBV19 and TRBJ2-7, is DGGITQSPKYLFRKEGQNVTLSCEQNLNHDAMYWYRQDPGQGLRLIYYSQIVNDFQKGDIAEGYSVSREKKESFPLTVTSAQKNPTAFYLCASSMPRGEQYFGPGTRLTVT.

CDR3 amino acids: CAARTAKSYNSPLHF. CDR3 sequence (DNA): TGTGCCGCCCGGACAGCGAAATCCTATAATTCACCCCTCCACTTT. The chain couples TRBV28 to TRBJ1-6; weak D call: TRBD1 (6 bases). Trimming pared 11 bases from V and 1 base from J, leaving 15 bases between. Germline V CDR1 and CDR2: MDHEN, SYDVKM. CDR3 length equals 15 residues.

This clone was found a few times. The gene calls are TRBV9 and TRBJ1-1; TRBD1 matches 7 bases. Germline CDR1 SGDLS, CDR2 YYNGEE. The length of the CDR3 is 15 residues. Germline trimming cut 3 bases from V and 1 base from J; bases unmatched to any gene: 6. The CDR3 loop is CASSARTGTNTEAFF. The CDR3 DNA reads TGTGCCAGCAGCGCCCGGACAGGCACGAACACTGAAGCTTTCTTT.

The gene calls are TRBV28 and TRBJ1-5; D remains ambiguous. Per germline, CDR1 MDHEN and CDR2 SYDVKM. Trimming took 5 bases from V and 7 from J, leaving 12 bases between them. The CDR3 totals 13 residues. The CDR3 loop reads CASSNTGFQPQHF. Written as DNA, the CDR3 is TGTGCCAGCAGTAATACCGGGTTCCAGCCCCAGCATTTT.

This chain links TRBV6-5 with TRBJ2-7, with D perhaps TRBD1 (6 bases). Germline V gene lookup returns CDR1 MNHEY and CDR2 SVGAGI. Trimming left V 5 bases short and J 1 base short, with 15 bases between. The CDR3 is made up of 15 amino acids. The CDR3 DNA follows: TGTGCCAGCAGTAAAACCGGGACATCGTCCTACGAGCAGTACTTC. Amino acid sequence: CASSKTGTSSYEQYF.

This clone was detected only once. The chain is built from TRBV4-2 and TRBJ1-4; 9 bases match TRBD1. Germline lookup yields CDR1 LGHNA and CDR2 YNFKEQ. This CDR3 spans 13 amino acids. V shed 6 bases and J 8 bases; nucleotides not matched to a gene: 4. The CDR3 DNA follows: TGTGCCAGCAGTCGGACAGGGGACGAAAAACTGTTTTTT. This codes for CASSRTGDEKLFF.

The chain's CDR3 is CASSSPGFQPQHF. The DNA for the CDR3 is TGTGCCAGCAGTTCCCCAGGGTTTCAACCCCAGCATTTT. The V gene is TRBV12-3 or TRBV12-4, the J gene TRBJ1-5; TRBD1 might be the D (5 bases). This CDR3 has 13 amino acids. V lost 4 bases, J lost 10 bases, and 14 bases lay in between.

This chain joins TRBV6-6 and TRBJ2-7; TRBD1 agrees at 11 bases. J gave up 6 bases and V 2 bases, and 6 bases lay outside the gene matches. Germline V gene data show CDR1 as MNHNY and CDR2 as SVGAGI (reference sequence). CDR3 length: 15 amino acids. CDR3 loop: CASSYRGTGGVEQYF. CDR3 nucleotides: TGTGCCAGCAGTTACAGGGGGACAGGGGGAGTCGAGCAGTACTTC.

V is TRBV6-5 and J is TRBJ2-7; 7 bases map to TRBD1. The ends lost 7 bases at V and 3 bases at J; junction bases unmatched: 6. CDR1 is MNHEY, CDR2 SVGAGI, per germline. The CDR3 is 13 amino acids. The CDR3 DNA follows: TGTGCCAGCACACCCGACAGGGTCTACGAGCAGTACTTC. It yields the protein CASTPDRVYEQYF.